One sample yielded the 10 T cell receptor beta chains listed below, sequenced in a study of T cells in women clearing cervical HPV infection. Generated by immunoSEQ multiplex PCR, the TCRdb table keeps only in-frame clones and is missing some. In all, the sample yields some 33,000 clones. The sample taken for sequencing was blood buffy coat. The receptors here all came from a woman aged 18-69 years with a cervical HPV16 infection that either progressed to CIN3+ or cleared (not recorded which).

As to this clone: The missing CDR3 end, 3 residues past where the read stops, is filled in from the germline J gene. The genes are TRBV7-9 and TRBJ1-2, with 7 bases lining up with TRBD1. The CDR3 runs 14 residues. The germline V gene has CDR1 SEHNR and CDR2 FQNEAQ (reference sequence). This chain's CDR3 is CASSSTRGMDDYTF. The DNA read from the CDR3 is TGTGCCAGCAGCTCCACCAGGGGGATGGACGAC.

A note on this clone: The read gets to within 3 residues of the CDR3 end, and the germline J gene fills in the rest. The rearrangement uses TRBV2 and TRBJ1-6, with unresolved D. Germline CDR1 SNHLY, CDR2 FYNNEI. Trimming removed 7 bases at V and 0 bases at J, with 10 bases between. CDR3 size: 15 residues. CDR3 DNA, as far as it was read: TGTGCCAGCACTCAGTCACGCTCCTATAATTCACCC. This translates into CASTQSRSYNSP. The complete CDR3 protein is CASTQSRSYNSPLHF.

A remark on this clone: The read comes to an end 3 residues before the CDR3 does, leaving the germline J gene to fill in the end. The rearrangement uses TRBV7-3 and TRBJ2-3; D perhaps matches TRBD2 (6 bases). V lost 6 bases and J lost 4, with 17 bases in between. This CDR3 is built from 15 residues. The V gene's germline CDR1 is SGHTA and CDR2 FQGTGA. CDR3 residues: CASSETIGGADTQYF. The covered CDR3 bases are TGTGCCAGCAGTGAAACGATCGGGGGAGCAGATACG.

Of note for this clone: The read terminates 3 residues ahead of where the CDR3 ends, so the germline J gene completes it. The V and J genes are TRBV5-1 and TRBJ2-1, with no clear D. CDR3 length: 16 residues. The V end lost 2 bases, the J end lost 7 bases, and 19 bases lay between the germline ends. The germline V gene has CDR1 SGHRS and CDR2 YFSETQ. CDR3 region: CASSFGRVLGYNEQFF. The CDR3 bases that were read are TGCGCCAGCAGCTTCGGCCGGGTTCTCGGTTATAATGAG.

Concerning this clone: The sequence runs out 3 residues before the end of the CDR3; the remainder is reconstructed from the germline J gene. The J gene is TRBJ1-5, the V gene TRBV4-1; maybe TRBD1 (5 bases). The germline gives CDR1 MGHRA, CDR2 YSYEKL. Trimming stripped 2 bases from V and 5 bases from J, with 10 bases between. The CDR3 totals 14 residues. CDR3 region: CASSQLRGDQPQHF. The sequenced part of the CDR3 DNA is TGCGCCAGCAGCCAACTACGGGGGGATCAGCCC.

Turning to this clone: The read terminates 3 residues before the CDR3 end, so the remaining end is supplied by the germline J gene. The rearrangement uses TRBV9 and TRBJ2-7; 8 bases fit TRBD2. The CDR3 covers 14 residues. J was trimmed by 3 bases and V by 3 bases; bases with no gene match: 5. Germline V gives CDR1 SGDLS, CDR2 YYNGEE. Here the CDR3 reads CASSASGTSYEQYF. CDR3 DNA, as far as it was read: TGTGCCAGCAGCGCCTCCGGGACTAGCTACGAG.

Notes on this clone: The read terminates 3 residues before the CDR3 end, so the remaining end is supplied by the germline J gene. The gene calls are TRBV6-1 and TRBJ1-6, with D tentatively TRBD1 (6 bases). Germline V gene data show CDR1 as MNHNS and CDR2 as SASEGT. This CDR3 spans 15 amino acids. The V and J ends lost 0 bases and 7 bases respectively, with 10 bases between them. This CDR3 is CASSEAGAGNSPLHF. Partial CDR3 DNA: TGTGCCAGCAGTGAAGCGGGGGCCGGGAATTCACCC.

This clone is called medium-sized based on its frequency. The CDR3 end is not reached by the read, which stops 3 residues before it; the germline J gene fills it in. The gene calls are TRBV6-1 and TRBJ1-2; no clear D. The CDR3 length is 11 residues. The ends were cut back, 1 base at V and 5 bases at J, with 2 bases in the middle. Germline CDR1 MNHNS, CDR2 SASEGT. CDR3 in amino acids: CASSEVYGYTF. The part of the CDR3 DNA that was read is TGTGCCAGCAGTGAAGTATATGGC.

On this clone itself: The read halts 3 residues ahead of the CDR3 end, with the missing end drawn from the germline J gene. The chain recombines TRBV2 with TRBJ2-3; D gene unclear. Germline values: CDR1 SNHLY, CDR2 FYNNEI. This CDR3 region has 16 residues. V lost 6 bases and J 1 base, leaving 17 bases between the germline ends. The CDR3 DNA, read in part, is TGTGCCAGCAGACTGTGGGCCCAGAGTGGCACAGATACG. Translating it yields CASRLWAQSGTDT. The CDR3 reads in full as CASRLWAQSGTDTQYF. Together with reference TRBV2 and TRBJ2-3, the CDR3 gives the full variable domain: EPEVTQTPSHQVTQMGQEVILRCVPISNHLYFYWYRQILGQKVEFLVSFYNNEISEKSEIFDDQFSVERPDGSNFTLKIRSTKLEDSAMYFCASRLWAQSGTDTQYFGPGTRLTVL.

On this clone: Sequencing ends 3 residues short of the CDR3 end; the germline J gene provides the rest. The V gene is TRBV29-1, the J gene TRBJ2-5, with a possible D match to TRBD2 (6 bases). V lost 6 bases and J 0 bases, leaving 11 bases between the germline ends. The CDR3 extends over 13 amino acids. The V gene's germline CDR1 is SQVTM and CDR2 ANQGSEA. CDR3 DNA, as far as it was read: TGCAGCGTCGCCACGGGGGACCAAGAGACC. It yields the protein CSVATGDQET. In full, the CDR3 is CSVATGDQETQYF.